This T cell receptor (beta chain) was sequenced for a study of identifying expanded T cells in peripheral blood (dated by TCRdb to about 2019). Notes on the research overall: Technical replicates were generated by sequencing separate aliquots of the same genomic DNA pool, and four replicates were compared pairwise. Summary of the overall study and its limitations: For all healthy donors, the variance in clone template counts between approximately two-week samples rose significantly as total template count increased. Across all healthy-donor time intervals, the beta-binomial model significantly cut both the number of clones called differentially abundant and the false-positive rate. Between technical replicates the binomial model flagged roughly 1.2 differentially abundant clones, whereas over about two weeks the binomial model flagged about 15 and over about 4 weeks about 19. The authors expected biological variance in healthy repertoires might increase further over much longer intervals such as months to years.

During the collection period, no infections or other immune events were recorded for the healthy donors. Blood repertoires from healthy donors were used as a training cohort for calibrating time-dependent variance in a beta-binomial model of differential abundance of T-cell clones. There were some 10 healthy donors in the training cohort, of whom 3 were female and 7 were male. The donors were between roughly 25 and 70 years old, with an average age of roughly 40 years. Whole blood from each healthy donor was obtained from a commercial supplier and was collected at three time points roughly two weeks apart. Genomic DNA was extracted from unsorted whole blood for immunosequencing. The germline V gene supplies CDR1 SGHAT and CDR2 FQNNGV. V is reduced by 5 bases and J by 0 bases, leaving a spacing of 3 bases between them. The CDR3 goes from the cysteine to the phenylalanine over 12 residues. Solely the CDR3 DNA is kept, with 36 bases framed from the first base.

TCRbeta CDR3 regions were profiled by bias-controlled multiplex PCR amplification of genomic DNA with the immunoSEQ Assay. As for the original processing: To quantify the absolute abundance of each unique TCRbeta CDR3 region, the sequences were collapsed and filtered. Two models were used to test differential abundance: a binomial model (Fisher-equivalent) and a beta-binomial model that adds time-dependent variance fitted from healthy donors. Clones with fewer than 5 combined templates were removed, and differential abundance was called for clones with a Benjamini-Hochberg FDR below 0.01. The form v = (b*log(k)+a)^2 was used to model beta-binomial variance as a function of total template count across the two samples. The immuneACCESS repertoire file appears here via TCRdb, limited to in-frame rearrangements. These files lack a portion of the clones; in checked studies, under half of the deficit traces to unresolved V genes, and the cause of the others is not known. The V and J calls and clone size come from that table; D and trimming were worked out from the DNA. The sample contains approximately 79,000 clones, roughly nine tenths of them found a single time. The leading ten clones occupy more than 2.5% of the sample.

The table lists this clone with a count of one. The specificity of this receptor is unknown. No much larger clone exists at a distance of one base, and base qualities are not known. The sample contains more than one DNA sequence encoding this CDR3. Specimen: blood. The sequence joins TRBV11-2 to TRBJ2-3; a confident D gene designation cannot be given. This clonotype was obtained from a person aged 18 to 75 in good health. The CDR3 has the sequence CASSPSTDTQYF. The nucleotide sequence is TGTGCCAGCAGCCCTAGCACAGATACGCAGTATTTT.